Below, 4 T cell receptor beta chains from the same sample are listed, as sequenced in a study of Ad26.COV2.S vaccination and SARS-CoV-2 variants. TCRdb's copy holds only in-frame clones and misses some; the assay was immunoSEQ multiplex PCR. The sample carries 150,000 to 200,000 clones, 87% recorded once. The sample in question was peripheral blood, obtained after recovery from COVID-19. The receptors stem from a human donor who had recovered from COVID-19.

The chain carries TRBV28 and TRBJ1-2; a possible D gene is TRBD1 (5 bases). CDR3 size: 15 residues. V lost 2 bases and J lost 6, with 16 bases in between. In germline, CDR1 is MDHEN, CDR2 SYDVKM. The chain's CDR3 is CASSLMVRIRDGYTF. The CDR3 DNA reads TGTGCCAGCAGTTTAATGGTGAGGATCAGGGATGGCTACACCTTC.

In its sample, this clone was seen a few times. The gene calls are TRBV7-6 and TRBJ2-2; D gene unclear. This CDR3 is built from 17 residues. Germline lookup yields CDR1 SGHVS and CDR2 FNYEAQ. V lost 1 base, J lost 5 bases, and 17 bases lay in between. This chain's CDR3 is CASSLGENPWLTGELFF. CDR3 DNA sequence: TGTGCCAGCAGCTTAGGGGAAAACCCTTGGTTGACCGGGGAGCTGTTTTTT.

The V gene is TRBV27, the J gene TRBJ1-2; 7 bases map to TRBD1. The CDR3 length is 15 residues. J was trimmed by 3 bases and V by 2 bases; bases with no gene match: 6. Per the germline V gene, CDR1 is MNHEY and CDR2 is SMNVEV (reference sequence). The CDR3 region has the DNA TGTGCCAGCAGTTTAAGTGAAGGGGGCGACTATGGCTACACCTTC. Protein: CASSLSEGGDYGYTF.

The chain has TRBV5-1 and TRBJ1-2; D perhaps matches TRBD1 (5 bases). Germline V lookup: CDR1 SGHRS, CDR2 YFSETQ. V shed 4 bases and J shed 2 bases, with 12 bases lying between them. This CDR3 is built from 14 residues. The CDR3 loop is CASSPGEGNYGYTF. The CDR3 DNA sequence: TGCGCCAGCAGCCCTGGGGAGGGGAACTATGGCTACACCTTC.